Presented here are 14 T cell receptor beta chains from one specimen sequenced in a study of identical twins. TCRdb analysed the 5' RACE reads with MiXCR anew, one entry per CDR3 protein. The repertoire holds 700,000 or so distinct CDR3 sequences, with 8% to 9% as singletons. The same data also contributed to another study, on yellow fever vaccine responses in identical twins.

The source material was PBMCs. These receptors were taken from a woman under 30 in good health.

This chain uses TRBV10-1 with TRBJ2-2; 8 positions agree with TRBD1. Germline V gene data show CDR1 as WNHNN and CDR2 as SYGVQD (reference sequence). Trimming removed 5 bases from V and 2 bases from J; junction bases left unmatched: 13. This CDR3 is 18 amino acids long. CDR3 protein: CASSFTQTGDINTGELFF. Here the CDR3 DNA reads TGCGCCAGCAGTTTCACCCAGACAGGGGACATTAACACCGGGGAGCTGTTTTTT.

The V call is TRBV28, the J call TRBJ2-1, with 8 bases aligning to TRBD2. The V and J ends lost 5 bases and 1 base, in that order; junction bases with no gene match: 7. The CDR3 consists of 16 residues. Germline CDR1 is MDHEN and CDR2 is SYDVKM. CDR3 protein: CASSPPGGESYNEQFF. CDR3 coding DNA: TGTGCCAGCAGTCCCCCGGGAGGGGAATCCTACAATGAGCAGTTCTTC.

This clonotype was detected ten times or more. The chain is built from TRBV12-3 or TRBV12-4 and TRBJ1-1; D possibly corresponds to TRBD1 (6 bases). The CDR3 runs to 15 residues. The germline V and J ends were trimmed by 1 base and 0 bases, with 9 bases remaining between them. This chain's CDR3 is CASSLVTGLNTEAFF. The DNA for the CDR3 is TGTGCCAGCAGTTTAGTGACAGGATTGAACACTGAAGCTTTCTTT.

This clonotype was seen a handful of times. The chain recombines TRBV29-1 with TRBJ1-1, with D perhaps matching TRBD1 (5 bases). With 3 bases removed from V and 5 bases from J, the gap between germline ends came to 13 bases. CDR3 size: 13 residues. Per germline, CDR1 SQVTM and CDR2 ANQGSEA. DNA for the CDR3: TGCAGCGTTGAGGAGACAGATTGGACTGAAGCTTTCTTT. It yields the protein CSVEETDWTEAFF. Together with reference TRBV29-1 and TRBJ1-1, the CDR3 gives the full variable domain: SAVISQKPSRDICQRGTSLTIQCQVDSQVTMMFWYRQQPGQSLTLIATANQGSEATYESGFVIDKFPISRPNLTFSTLTVSNMSPEDSSIYLCSVEETDWTEAFFGQGTRLTVV.

The chain links TRBV5-5 to TRBJ2-1; possibly TRBD2 for D (5 bases). V was cut by 4 bases and J by 7 bases, with 9 bases left in between. The CDR3 consists of 12 residues. Germline assignment: CDR1 SGHKS and CDR2 YYEKEE (reference sequence). CDR3: CASSPLENEQFF. The DNA for the CDR3 is TGTGCCAGCAGCCCACTAGAAAATGAGCAGTTCTTC.

This clonotype was recorded a few times. V is TRBV12-3 or TRBV12-4 and J is TRBJ1-4; D gene uncertain. This CDR3 region has 16 residues. V lost 7 bases and J 0 bases, leaving 15 bases between the germline ends. The CDR3 is CASTKGQRATNEKLFF. As DNA, the CDR3 is TGTGCCAGCACCAAAGGGCAGCGTGCAACTAATGAAAAACTGTTTTTT.

This clonotype was seen repeatedly, ten times or more. The rearrangement uses TRBV7-9 and TRBJ2-5, with TRBD2 matching over 11 bases. Trimming took 6 bases from V and 4 from J; bases not matched to a gene: 1. The V gene's germline CDR1 is SEHNR and CDR2 FQNEAQ (reference sequence). CDR3 size: 13 residues. The CDR3 DNA sequence: TGTGCCAGCAGGCTAGCGGGAGGAGAGACCCAGTACTTC. The encoded protein is CASRLAGGETQYF. Supplemented by reference TRBV7-9 and TRBJ2-5, the full variable domain reads DTGVSQNPRHKITKRGQNVTFRCDPISEHNRLYWYRQTLGQGPEFLTYFQNEAQLEKSRLLSDRFSAERPKGSFSTLEIQRTEQGDSAMYLCASRLAGGETQYFGPGTRLLVL.

V and J are TRBV2 and TRBJ1-2; weak D call: TRBD1 (6 bases). V was shortened by 6 bases and J by 8 bases, with 16 bases between the two germline ends. Per germline, CDR1 SNHLY and CDR2 FYNNEI. CDR3 length: 13 residues. This CDR3 is CASSITGSSGYTF. CDR3 nucleotides: TGTGCCAGCAGCATTACAGGGTCCAGCGGCTACACCTTC.

There are many counts of this clonotype. This chain joins TRBV5-1 and TRBJ1-1, with a tentative D call TRBD1 (5 bases). Germline V gives CDR1 SGHRS, CDR2 YFSETQ. V was clipped by 0 bases and J by 1 base, with 7 bases between them. This CDR3 contains 14 residues. The CDR3 coding sequence is TGCGCCAGCAGCTTGGGACAGCAGAACACTGAAGCTTTCTTT. As protein: CASSLGQQNTEAFF.

V usage is TRBV4-3 and J usage is TRBJ2-7, with D unclear. Germline CDR1 is LGHNA and CDR2 is YSLEER. Trimming pared 0 bases from V and 1 base from J, leaving 10 bases between. The CDR3 is 15 amino acids. CDR3 sequence: CASSQDFGPSYEQYF. The CDR3 DNA reads as TGCGCCAGCAGCCAAGATTTTGGCCCTTCCTACGAGCAGTACTTC.

This clonotype has just a few counts. J is TRBJ2-7 and V is TRBV29-1; 11 bases are a match to TRBD1. The CDR3 contains 13 residues. CDR1 and CDR2 from the germline V gene are SQVTM and ANQGSEA. V lost 7 bases to trimming and J lost 5 bases; unmatched junction nucleotides: 7. For the CDR3, the DNA is TGCAGCGCCCGGGACAGGGGGAGGCACGAGCAGTACTTC. Translating gives CSARDRGRHEQYF.

This clonotype was seen a few times. The chain joins TRBV28 to TRBJ2-5; tentative D call: TRBD2 (5 bases). CDR1 MDHEN and CDR2 SYDVKM come from the germline V gene. The CDR3 length is 14 residues. V shed 3 bases and J shed 4 bases, with 12 bases lying between them. The CDR3 coding sequence is TGTGCCAGCAGTTTCGCCGGGGTATCAGAGACCCAGTACTTC. This codes for CASSFAGVSETQYF.

The V call is TRBV6-1, the J call TRBJ1-4, with a possible D match to TRBD1 (5 bases). The CDR3 spans 15 residues. Per the germline V gene, CDR1 is MNHNS and CDR2 is SASEGT. V was pared by 6 bases and J by 0 bases, with 11 bases between. The CDR3 nucleotides are TGTGCCAGCAGGCACGGGGCTGCAACTAATGAAAAACTGTTTTTT. Its translation is CASRHGAATNEKLFF.

This clonotype came up a few times. The V call is TRBV20-1, the J call TRBJ2-7; 9 positions agree with TRBD2. The germline CDR1 and CDR2 sequences are DFQATT and SNEGSKA (reference sequence). CDR3 size: 11 residues. V lost 6 bases, J lost 8 bases, and 5 bases stayed unmatched. As DNA, the CDR3 is TGCAGTGCCACCGGGACTAGCCAGCAGTACTTC. Protein sequence: CSATGTSQQYF.